Listed here are 32 T cell receptor beta chains from one sample, sequenced in a study of radiotherapy plus CTLA-4 blockade in lung cancer. Data came from immunoSEQ multiplex PCR; TCRdb stores just in-frame clones and leaves some out. The profile covers around 86,000 clones, with roughly four fifths appearing a single time and roughly 0.82% taken by the ten largest. The source material was peripheral blood, sampled from a patient treated with radiotherapy plus ipilimumab. The receptors were sampled from a human donor with non-small cell lung cancer who had stable disease on radiotherapy plus ipilimumab.

The CDR3 DNA reads TGTGCCAGCAGCCCCAGGGGGCGGCCAGATACGCAGTATTTT. It is translated as CASSPRGRPDTQYF. The V and J genes are TRBV7-9 and TRBJ2-3, with 8 nucleotides matching TRBD1. The CDR3 spans 14 residues. CDR1 SEHNR and CDR2 FQNEAQ come from the germline V gene (reference sequence). Trimming removed 5 bases from V and 4 bases from J; junction bases left unmatched: 5.

This chain links TRBV9 with TRBJ1-1, with 7 bases identical to TRBD1. The CDR3 covers 15 residues. The J segment lost 2 bases and the V segment lost 4 bases, leaving 8 bases of the junction unmatched. In germline, CDR1 is SGDLS, CDR2 YYNGEE. The chain's CDR3 is CASSFSRDSNTEAFF. The CDR3 coding sequence is TGTGCCAGCAGCTTCAGCCGGGACAGTAACACTGAAGCTTTCTTT.

The chain uses TRBV9 and TRBJ2-5; D could derive from TRBD1 or TRBD2 (5 bases each). The CDR3 has 10 residues. Germline CDR1 is SGDLS and CDR2 is YYNGEE. V lost 7 bases to trimming and J lost 4 bases, with 5 bases between them. CDR3: CASGGETQYF. The CDR3 DNA is TGTGCCAGCGGGGGAGAGACCCAGTACTTC.

This chain uses TRBV30 with TRBJ1-2; D uncertain. The germline V gene encodes CDR1 GTSNPN and CDR2 SVGIG (reference sequence). Trimming removed 4 bases at V and 4 bases at J, with 10 bases between. CDR3 length: 12 amino acids. The CDR3 coding sequence is TGTGCCTGGATTACGGAGGGCTATGGCTACACCTTC. Translating it yields CAWITEGYGYTF.

The chain links TRBV10-2 to TRBJ1-1, with TRBD1 matching over 7 bases. Trimming took 3 bases from V and 10 from J; bases not matched to a gene: 5. Germline V gene lookup returns CDR1 WSHSY and CDR2 SAAADI. The CDR3 is made up of 12 amino acids. CDR3 coding DNA: TGCGCCAGCAGTGATGGCAGGGGGGTAGCTTTCTTT. Translated: CASSDGRGVAFF.

The V and J genes are TRBV27 and TRBJ2-6; 8 bases match TRBD2. Germline CDR1 is MNHEY and CDR2 is SMNVEV (reference sequence). V lost 6 bases, J lost 0 bases, and 10 bases stayed unmatched. The CDR3 length is 18 residues. This chain's CDR3 is CASSLAGGRISGANVLTF. The CDR3 bases are TGTGCCAGCAGCCTTGCGGGGGGACGGATCTCTGGGGCCAACGTCCTGACTTTC.

This sequence joins TRBV30 and TRBJ2-7, with 12 nucleotides matching TRBD1. Germline V gene sequence: CDR1 GTSNPN, CDR2 SVGIG (reference sequence). This CDR3 has 15 amino acids. The ends lost 5 bases at V and 7 bases at J; junction bases unmatched: 12. The CDR3 sequence is CAWRRGGQGAREQYF. CDR3 DNA: TGTGCCTGGCGGCGGGGGGGACAGGGGGCGAGGGAGCAGTACTTC.

V usage is TRBV6-1 and J usage is TRBJ1-2; D gene unclear. Trimming removed 2 bases at V and 5 bases at J, with 15 bases between. Germline V gene lookup returns CDR1 MNHNS and CDR2 SASEGT. The length of the CDR3 is 15 residues. For the CDR3, the DNA is TGTGCCAGCAGTGAAAGACCCCCCGGCGGGTATGGCTACACCTTC. It encodes CASSERPPGGYGYTF.

The rearrangement links TRBV5-4 to TRBJ2-3; D is perhaps TRBD1 (6 bases). Germline V gives CDR1 SGHNT, CDR2 YYREEE (reference sequence). V was shortened by 1 base and J by 6 bases, with 21 bases between the two germline ends. The CDR3 runs 17 residues. CDR3 sequence reads: CASSLSYLDRRADTQYF. CDR3 DNA: TGTGCCAGCAGCTTGTCCTATCTTGACAGGCGGGCGGATACGCAGTATTTT.

The chain links TRBV5-4 to TRBJ2-3; possible D gene TRBD1, 6 bases. The CDR3 loop spans 16 amino acids. Germline V gene data show CDR1 as SGHNT and CDR2 as YYREEE (reference sequence). V shed 0 bases and J shed 3 bases, with 14 bases lying between them. Written as DNA, the CDR3 is TGTGCCAGCAGCTTGGGGGGTCTCCAGGGGACAGATACGCAGTATTTT. It encodes CASSLGGLQGTDTQYF.

V is TRBV2 and J is TRBJ1-1; unclear D gene. The germline V gene encodes CDR1 SNHLY and CDR2 FYNNEI. There are 12 residues in the CDR3. V gave up 8 bases and J gave up 6 bases, with 13 bases separating them. CDR3 loop: CASGLSRAEAFF. Written as DNA, the CDR3 is TGTGCCAGCGGTCTTAGCCGGGCTGAAGCTTTCTTT.

The rearrangement uses TRBV6-6 and TRBJ2-7; D may correspond to TRBD1 or TRBD2 (5 bases each). Looked up from germline, CDR1 is MNHNY and CDR2 is SVGAGI (reference sequence). This CDR3 is built from 15 residues. Trimming pared 3 bases from V and 7 bases from J, leaving 19 bases between. CDR3 in amino acids: CASSYSGTLGREQYF. The CDR3 DNA reads TGTGCCAGCAGTTATTCCGGGACCCTGGGGAGAGAGCAGTACTTC.

The chain combines TRBV19 with TRBJ2-1; no clear D gene. The CDR3 is 15 amino acids. V was shortened by 0 bases and J by 3 bases, with 9 bases between the two germline ends. Germline V gene sequence: CDR1 LNHDA, CDR2 SQIVND (reference sequence). The CDR3 sequence: CASSIDLQVYNEQFF. The DNA of the CDR3 is TGTGCCAGTAGTATAGATCTCCAAGTCTACAATGAGCAGTTCTTC.

This clone came up a few times. The chain combines TRBV19 with TRBJ1-5; D remains ambiguous. V lost 6 bases to trimming and J lost 5 bases, with 20 bases between them. CDR1 is LNHDA, CDR2 SQIVND, per germline (reference sequence). The CDR3 runs 16 residues. The CDR3 spells CASSLMSRGRDQPQHF. DNA of the CDR3: TGTGCCAGTAGCCTAATGTCAAGAGGGCGAGATCAGCCCCAGCATTTT.

This chain uses TRBV6-1 with TRBJ1-5, with D possibly matching TRBD1 (5 bases). V was pared by 6 bases and J by 7 bases, with 13 bases between. This CDR3 contains 13 residues. Germline V gene data show CDR1 as MNHNS and CDR2 as SASEGT. The CDR3 loop is CASRDGTNQPQHF. DNA for the CDR3: TGTGCCAGCAGAGACGGGACTAACCAGCCCCAGCATTTT.

J is TRBJ2-7 and V is TRBV5-6; TRBD2 is a possible D gene (6 bases). V was cut by 3 bases and J by 7 bases, with 14 bases left in between. CDR3 length: 13 amino acids. The germline V gene encodes CDR1 SGHDT and CDR2 YYEEEE. The CDR3 DNA reads as TGTGCCAGCAGCTATACCGGGACTGGGGAGCAGTACTTC. Translated, it gives CASSYTGTGEQYF.

The rearrangement uses TRBV6-6 and TRBJ2-1, with a tentative D call TRBD2 (7 bases). Germline V gene sequence: CDR1 MNHNY, CDR2 SVGAGI (reference sequence). V shed 0 bases and J shed 6 bases, with 15 bases lying between them. The CDR3 loop spans 16 amino acids. The CDR3 loop is CASSYSLGGQGNEQFF. The CDR3 DNA sequence: TGTGCCAGCAGTTACTCGTTGGGGGGGCAGGGCAATGAGCAGTTCTTC.

This rearrangement joins TRBV14 to TRBJ2-1; a weak D match, TRBD1 (6 bases). Between the trimmed V and J ends, which lost 4 bases and 4 bases, there was a span of 20 bases. This CDR3 comprises 17 residues. CDR1 is SGHDN, CDR2 FVKESK, per germline. In DNA, the CDR3 is TGTGCCAGCAGCCCGTTTAGGACGGCAGGGGAATACAATGAGCAGTTCTTC. It specifies CASSPFRTAGEYNEQFF.

The CDR3 nucleotides are TGTGCCAGCAGTGTACTAGCGGGGGGGCTCGACGAGCAGTACTTC. This gives the protein CASSVLAGGLDEQYF. This chain links TRBV6-5 with TRBJ2-7, with 13 bases aligning to TRBD2. V shed 5 bases, J shed 5 bases, and the junction held 6 bases outside the gene matches. The V gene's germline CDR1 is MNHEY and CDR2 SVGAGI. The CDR3 contains 15 residues.

The CDR3 reads CASSPRPATNEKLFF. CDR3 nucleotides: TGTGCCAGCTCACCAAGACCAGCAACTAATGAAAAACTGTTTTTT. The chain recombines TRBV18 with TRBJ1-4; unclear D gene. Germline V gives CDR1 KGHSH, CDR2 LQKENI. The CDR3 runs 15 residues. The V and J ends lost 2 bases and 0 bases respectively, with 7 bases between them.

The rearrangement joins TRBV27 to TRBJ1-2; the D is unclear. From germline, CDR1 is MNHEY and CDR2 SMNVEV (reference sequence). This CDR3 region has 13 residues. The germline V and J ends were trimmed by 6 bases and 8 bases, with 16 bases remaining between them. CDR3 in DNA: TGTGCCAGCAGCCGCCATGGGTCTCTAGGCTACACCTTC. Amino acids: CASSRHGSLGYTF.

The chain carries TRBV7-3 and TRBJ2-1; 8 bases are a match to TRBD2. The germline CDR1 and CDR2 sequences are SGHTA and FQGTGA. With 4 bases clipped from V and 5 bases from J, the junction kept 16 bases outside the gene matches. This CDR3 region has 18 residues. The chain's CDR3 is CASSSLSLAGRGDNEQFF. The CDR3 bases are TGTGCCAGCAGCTCGTTAAGTTTAGCGGGACGGGGAGACAATGAGCAGTTCTTC. The variable domain in full, completed from reference TRBV7-3 and TRBJ2-1, reads GAGVSQTPSNKVTEKGKYVELRCDPISGHTALYWYRQSLGQGPEFLIYFQGTGAADDSGLPNDRFFAVRPEGSVSTLKIQRTERGDSAVYLCASSSLSLAGRGDNEQFFGPGTRLTVL.

The chain has TRBV15 and TRBJ2-5; 10 nucleotides match TRBD2. Germline-derived CDR1 and CDR2 are LNHNV and YYDKDF (reference sequence). Trimming cost V 5 bases and J 9 bases; bases outside gene matches: 3. This CDR3 comprises 12 residues. The CDR3 loop reads CATSGSGRAQYF. In DNA form, the CDR3 reads TGTGCCACCAGCGGGAGCGGGAGGGCCCAGTACTTC.

This chain joins TRBV28 and TRBJ2-1, with no clear D. The CDR3 has 16 residues. Trimming stripped 7 bases from V and 0 bases from J, with 16 bases between. In germline, CDR1 is MDHEN, CDR2 SYDVKM. The CDR3 DNA reads TGTGCCAGCACTACACCGGCGCGGAGCTCCTACAATGAGCAGTTCTTC. Protein sequence: CASTTPARSSYNEQFF.

V and J are TRBV2 and TRBJ2-3; 7 bases line up with TRBD2. V was clipped by 6 bases and J by 0 bases; unmatched bases: 3. Germline V gene data show CDR1 as SNHLY and CDR2 as FYNNEI. CDR3 length: 14 residues. CDR3 sequence: CASRERGSTDTQYF. CDR3 bases: TGTGCCAGCAGGGAGCGGGGTAGCACAGATACGCAGTATTTT.

The chain recombines TRBV11-2 with TRBJ2-7, with 10 positions matching TRBD1. Germline CDR1 and CDR2: SGHAT and FQNNGV. The CDR3 loop spans 19 amino acids. V was pared by 3 bases and J by 4 bases, with 18 bases of the junction left unmatched. In DNA form, the CDR3 reads TGTGCCAGCAGCTTCGCCCCTGCCGGGACAGGGGTCCCCCCTTACGAGCAGTACTTC. Protein sequence: CASSFAPAGTGVPPYEQYF.

This chain links TRBV19 with TRBJ1-5; D unclear. This CDR3 comprises 16 residues. The germline V and J ends were trimmed by 4 bases and 0 bases, with 13 bases remaining between them. Germline CDR1 is LNHDA and CDR2 is SQIVND (reference sequence). The CDR3 is CASSRTGVHSNQPQHF. Here the CDR3 DNA reads TGTGCCAGTAGTAGAACCGGGGTTCATAGCAATCAGCCCCAGCATTTT. Full variable domain (rest looked up from reference TRBV19 and TRBJ1-5): DGGITQSPKYLFRKEGQNVTLSCEQNLNHDAMYWYRQDPGQGLRLIYYSQIVNDFQKGDIAEGYSVSREKKESFPLTVTSAQKNPTAFYLCASSRTGVHSNQPQHFGDGTRLSIL.

This sequence joins TRBV7-6 and TRBJ2-1; 8 bases fit TRBD1. V shed 3 bases, J shed 9 bases, and the junction held 7 bases outside the gene matches. CDR1 and CDR2 from the germline V gene are SGHVS and FNYEAQ. CDR3 size: 14 residues. The CDR3 region is CASSLQGARSEQFF. The CDR3 coding sequence is TGTGCCAGCAGCTTGCAGGGGGCACGTAGTGAGCAGTTCTTC.

This chain uses TRBV5-1 with TRBJ2-3, with 7 bases lining up with TRBD1. The CDR3 contains 14 residues. The junction had 6 bases not matched to a gene; V was cut back by 4 bases and J by 4 bases. In germline, CDR1 is SGHRS, CDR2 YFSETQ. The CDR3 loop reads CASSPDRVSDTQYF. In nucleotides, the CDR3 is TGCGCCAGCAGCCCAGACAGGGTTTCAGATACGCAGTATTTT.

This chain joins TRBV19 and TRBJ2-1; 10 positions match TRBD2. CDR1 is LNHDA and CDR2 is SQIVND in the germline V gene (reference sequence). CDR3 size: 15 residues. The junction had 4 bases not matched to a gene; V was cut back by 4 bases and J by 4 bases. The CDR3 loop reads CASSTTSGKYNEQFF. The CDR3 DNA sequence: TGTGCCAGTAGTACTACTAGCGGGAAATACAATGAGCAGTTCTTC.

This clone has a single count. The genes are TRBV5-1 and TRBJ2-3, with no clear D. The germline gives CDR1 SGHRS, CDR2 YFSETQ. The CDR3 loop spans 15 amino acids. Trimming took 1 base from V and 0 from J, leaving 9 bases between them. CDR3 loop: CASSLNALSTDTQYF. CDR3 bases: TGCGCCAGCAGCTTGAACGCGCTTAGCACAGATACGCAGTATTTT.

The chain carries TRBV5-5 and TRBJ2-5; 13 bases map to TRBD2. Germline V gene data show CDR1 as SGHKS and CDR2 as YYEKEE (reference sequence). Losses at the gene ends were 5 bases for V and 0 bases for J; bases not matched to a gene: 10. This CDR3 has 18 residues. In nucleotides, the CDR3 is TGTGCCAGCAGTCAAGGACTAGCGGGAGACCCGTACCAAGAGACCCAGTACTTC. Its protein is CASSQGLAGDPYQETQYF.